This TCR beta chain was observed in a study of shared clonotypes between healthy human individuals. The V and J ends lost 4 bases and 6 bases, in that order; junction bases with no gene match: 10. Germline CDR1 and CDR2: KGHSH and LQKENI. The length of the CDR3 is 16 residues. Here immunoSEQ multiplex PCR was the method, and the copy in TCRdb shows in-frame clones only, minus some. The profile shows 2,500,000 or so clones, about 90% of them singletons. V is TRBV18 and J is TRBJ2-2, with 8 nucleotides matching TRBD1. The sequence derives from a man younger than 35 in good health. Some clones in this sample may be carry-over from other donors' samples. Sample: naive CD4+ T cells from PBMCs. This sample's subset: CD45RA+ positively selected. The CDR3, as DNA: TGTGCCAGCTCACAGAACAGGGGGAGTGCGTCCGGGGAGCTGTTTTTT. Translating gives CASSQNRGSASGELFF.